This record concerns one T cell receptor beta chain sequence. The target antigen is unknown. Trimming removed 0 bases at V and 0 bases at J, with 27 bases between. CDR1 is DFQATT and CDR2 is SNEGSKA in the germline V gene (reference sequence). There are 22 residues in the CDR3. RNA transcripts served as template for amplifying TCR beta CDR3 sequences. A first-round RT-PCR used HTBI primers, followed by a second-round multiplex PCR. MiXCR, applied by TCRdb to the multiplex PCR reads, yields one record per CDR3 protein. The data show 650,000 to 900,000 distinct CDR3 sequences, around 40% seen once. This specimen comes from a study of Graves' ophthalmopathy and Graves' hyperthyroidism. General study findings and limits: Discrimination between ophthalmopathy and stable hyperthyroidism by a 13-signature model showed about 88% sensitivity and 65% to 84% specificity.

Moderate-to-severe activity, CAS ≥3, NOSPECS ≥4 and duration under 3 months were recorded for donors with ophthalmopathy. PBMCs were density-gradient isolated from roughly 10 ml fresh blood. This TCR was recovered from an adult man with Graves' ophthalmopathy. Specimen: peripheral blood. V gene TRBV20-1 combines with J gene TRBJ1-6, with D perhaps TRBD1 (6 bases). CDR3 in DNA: TGCAGTGCTAGAGATCAAAGGGGGTCGGGTGACCTAGAGAGCTCCTATAATTCACCCCTCCACTTT. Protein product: CSARDQRGSGDLESSYNSPLHF.